A single sample gave rise to the 26 T cell receptor beta chains below, sequenced in a study of blood T cell repertoires in COVID-19. Profiled with immunoSEQ multiplex PCR; TCRdb holds only in-frame clones, not every one. This table has 220,000 or so clones, approximately 88% appearing once. The specimen sequenced was peripheral blood. These receptors were obtained from a man in his 60s who had recovered from COVID-19.

This clone was seen at least ten times. J is TRBJ1-3 and V is TRBV21-1; TRBD1, the table's D call, lacks a check against the DNA. TRBV21-1 is a listed pseudogene. CDR3 length: 13 residues. CDR3 coding DNA: TGTGCCAGCAGGACAGGGCCTGGAAACACCATATATTTT. It codes for CASRTGPGNTIYF.

The CDR3 bases are TGTGCCAGCAGTCTCTCTAACAGCGGGCTTCTCTACGAGCAGTACTTC. It codes for CASSLSNSGLLYEQYF. J is TRBJ2-7 and V is TRBV28, with a weak D call TRBD2 (6 bases). The CDR3 consists of 16 residues. Germline values: CDR1 MDHEN, CDR2 SYDVKM. The V and J ends lost 5 bases and 3 bases respectively, with 20 bases between them. The complete variable domain, with remaining parts taken from reference TRBV28 and TRBJ2-7, reads DVKVTQSSRYLVKRTGEKVFLECVQDMDHENMFWYRQDPGLGLRLIYFSYDVKMKEKGDIPEGYSVSREKKERFSLILESASTNQTSMYLCASSLSNSGLLYEQYFGPGTRLTVT.

The chain is built from TRBV27 and TRBJ2-7; 12 bases align to TRBD2. V was clipped by 3 bases and J by 4 bases; unmatched bases: 19. The CDR3 has 20 residues. In germline, CDR1 is MNHEY, CDR2 SMNVEV (reference sequence). CDR3 sequence: CASSFGPGTSGLPLIYEQYF. The CDR3 bases are TGTGCCAGCAGTTTTGGTCCCGGGACTAGCGGGCTCCCCCTTATTTACGAGCAGTACTTC.

This clone has more than one count but fewer than ten. The V gene is TRBV29-1, the J gene TRBJ1-1; D is unresolved. Trimming took 4 bases from V and 3 from J, leaving 12 bases between them. Per the germline V gene, CDR1 is SQVTM and CDR2 is ANQGSEA. The CDR3 is 13 amino acids. This chain's CDR3 is CSVGVSGDTEAFF. The CDR3 region has the DNA TGCAGCGTTGGGGTCTCCGGGGACACTGAAGCTTTCTTT. Full variable domain (rest looked up from reference TRBV29-1 and TRBJ1-1): SAVISQKPSRDICQRGTSLTIQCQVDSQVTMMFWYRQQPGQSLTLIATANQGSEATYESGFVIDKFPISRPNLTFSTLTVSNMSPEDSSIYLCSVGVSGDTEAFFGQGTRLTVV.

The V call is TRBV29-1, the J call TRBJ2-2; maybe TRBD1 (5 bases). V lost 0 bases and J lost 4, with 6 bases in between. The CDR3 is made up of 13 amino acids. The germline gives CDR1 SQVTM, CDR2 ANQGSEA. Here the CDR3 DNA reads TGCAGCGTTGAAGATCAGGGCACCGGGGAGCTGTTTTTT. It specifies CSVEDQGTGELFF.

The V gene is TRBV9, the J gene TRBJ1-2; 10 bases are shared with TRBD1. Germline loops: CDR1 SGDLS, CDR2 YYNGEE. Trimming took 3 bases from V and 7 from J; bases not matched to a gene: 9. This CDR3 spans 15 amino acids. CDR3 sequence: CASSGAGTGDFGYTF. CDR3 DNA: TGTGCCAGCAGCGGAGCCGGGACAGGGGACTTTGGCTACACCTTC.

The V gene is TRBV3-1 (or the pseudogene TRBV3-2), the J gene TRBJ2-3, with D maybe TRBD2 (6 bases). CDR3 length: 14 residues. V lost 2 bases and J 0 bases, leaving 6 bases between the germline ends. CDR1 and CDR2 (germline): LGHDT, YNNKEL (reference sequence). The CDR3 DNA sequence: TGTGCCAGCAGCCAAAGCGGGAGCACAGATACGCAGTATTTT. It codes for CASSQSGSTDTQYF.

About this clone: An end of the junction differs from the germline gene, which may be a read error. The chain combines TRBV7-7 with TRBJ2-7; 10 bases agree with TRBD2. The germline V gene encodes CDR1 SSHAT and CDR2 FNYEAQ (reference sequence). The CDR3 has 14 amino acids. DNA of the CDR3: TGTGCTAGCAGCCCGACTAGCGGGTCCTACGAGCAGTACTTC. This sequence encodes CASSPTSGSYEQYF.

The J gene is TRBJ2-7, the V gene TRBV7-3, with TRBD2 as a possible D gene (6 bases). The CDR3 is made up of 13 amino acids. The germline V and J ends were trimmed by 0 bases and 6 bases, with 9 bases remaining between them. Germline V gives CDR1 SGHTA, CDR2 FQGTGA. The CDR3 loop reads CASSLTNGGEQYF. In DNA form, the CDR3 reads TGTGCCAGCAGCTTAACGAACGGGGGCGAGCAGTACTTC.

This clone has just a few counts. The chain carries TRBV30 and TRBJ2-3; 7 bases are shared with TRBD2. Germline loops: CDR1 GTSNPN, CDR2 SVGIG (reference sequence). V dropped 4 bases and J dropped 1; count of bases not matched to a gene: 5. The CDR3 runs to 14 residues. CDR3 DNA: TGTGCCTGGAATGCGGGAGTCGGCACAGATACGCAGTATTTT. Its protein is CAWNAGVGTDTQYF.

The chain is built from TRBV7-2 and TRBJ2-7, with a tentative D call TRBD2 (6 bases). V shed 2 bases and J shed 5 bases, with 13 bases lying between them. CDR3 length equals 14 residues. Germline CDR1 is SGHTA and CDR2 is FQGNSA. In DNA form, the CDR3 reads TGTGCCAGCAGCTTAATGGGACTTACTCACGAGCAGTACTTC. Encoded protein: CASSLMGLTHEQYF. Full variable domain (outside the CDR3, taken from reference TRBV7-2 and TRBJ2-7): GAGVSQSPSNKVTEKGKDVELRCDPISGHTALYWYRQSLGQGLEFLIYFQGNSAPDKSGLPSDRFSAERTGGSVSTLTIQRTQQEDSAVYLCASSLMGLTHEQYFGPGTRLTVT.

The chain joins TRBV9 to TRBJ2-5; D uncertain. CDR3 length equals 13 residues. The germline CDR1 and CDR2 sequences are SGDLS and YYNGEE. Deletions cut 4 bases from V and 2 bases from J, with 9 bases between. CDR3 coding DNA: TGTGCCAGCAGCCCTTCCAGACAAGAGACCCAGTACTTC. Amino acid sequence: CASSPSRQETQYF.

The chain carries TRBV5-1 and TRBJ2-5, with D uncertain. CDR3 size: 13 residues. With 5 bases removed from V and 5 bases from J, the gap between germline ends came to 13 bases. The V gene's germline CDR1 is SGHRS and CDR2 YFSETQ. CDR3 loop: CASSGQVGETQYF. The DNA for the CDR3 is TGCGCCAGCAGTGGGCAGGTTGGGGAGACCCAGTACTTC.

This rearrangement joins TRBV6-5 to TRBJ2-3; 9 nucleotides line up with TRBD1. The CDR3 has 14 amino acids. The V gene's germline CDR1 is MNHEY and CDR2 SVGAGI. The junction had 5 bases not matched to a gene; V was cut back by 9 bases and J by 1 base. CDR3 residues: CASKRQGGTDTQYF. Here the CDR3 DNA reads TGTGCCAGTAAGCGACAGGGGGGCACAGATACGCAGTATTTT.

The chain links TRBV7-9 to TRBJ2-3; perhaps TRBD2 as D (6 bases). The ends were cut back, 4 bases at V and 2 bases at J, with 7 bases in the middle. This CDR3 comprises 13 residues. Germline values: CDR1 SEHNR, CDR2 FQNEAQ (reference sequence). CDR3 sequence reads: CASSWDSTDTQYF. CDR3 DNA sequence: TGTGCCAGCAGCTGGGACTCCACAGATACGCAGTATTTT.

The chain uses TRBV15 and TRBJ2-5; TRBD1 might be the D (5 bases). This CDR3 region has 13 residues. Germline CDR1 LNHNV, CDR2 YYDKDF (reference sequence). Trimming took off 0 bases at V and 4 bases at J, with 6 bases between the two ends. The CDR3 loop is CATSRDTGETQYF. The CDR3 DNA reads as TGTGCCACCAGCAGAGACACAGGAGAGACCCAGTACTTC.

V gene TRBV4-3 combines with J gene TRBJ2-1, with 8 bases aligning to TRBD2. The CDR3 has 16 amino acids. After removal of 1 base from V and 8 bases from J, the junction contained 10 bases not matched to a gene. Per the germline V gene, CDR1 is LGHNA and CDR2 is YSLEER. CDR3 nucleotides: TGCGCCAGCAGCCAAGGTCAAACGGGAGGGCCGGATGAGCAGTTCTTC. It encodes CASSQGQTGGPDEQFF.

This sequence joins TRBV3-1 (or the pseudogene TRBV3-2) and TRBJ2-1; TRBD2 agrees at 7 bases. The CDR3 has 15 amino acids. Germline loops: CDR1 LGHDT, CDR2 YNNKEL (reference sequence). Losses at the gene ends were 1 base for V and 4 bases for J; bases not matched to a gene: 4. DNA of the CDR3: TGTGCCAGCAGCCAAGGTCGGGAGGTGTACAATGAGCAGTTCTTC. It is translated as CASSQGREVYNEQFF.

V usage is TRBV6-5 and J usage is TRBJ2-7, with 9 bases matching TRBD1. There are 14 residues in the CDR3. Trimming took 7 bases from V and 4 from J; bases not matched to a gene: 8. Germline V gives CDR1 MNHEY, CDR2 SVGAGI. In DNA form, the CDR3 reads TGTGCCAGCAATACGGGACAGGGTGTATACGAGCAGTACTTC. Amino acid sequence: CASNTGQGVYEQYF.

The gene calls are TRBV3-1 (or the pseudogene TRBV3-2) and TRBJ1-2; possible D gene TRBD1, 5 bases. V was pared by 3 bases and J by 7 bases, with 9 bases between. The CDR3 sequence is 12 residues long. In germline, CDR1 is LGHDT, CDR2 YNNKEL (reference sequence). CDR3 in amino acids: CASSQGGFGYTF. CDR3 bases: TGTGCCAGCAGCCAGGGGGGGTTTGGCTACACCTTC.

The J gene is TRBJ2-7, the V gene TRBV6-2 or TRBV6-3, with D perhaps matching TRBD1 (6 bases). Germline V lookup: CDR1 MNHEY, CDR2 SVGEGT. V lost 5 bases and J lost 3, with 11 bases in between. The CDR3 covers 13 residues. The CDR3 DNA is TGTGCCAGCAGTCAAGACAGGAACTACGAGCAGTACTTC. Its translation is CASSQDRNYEQYF.

The J gene is TRBJ2-5, the V gene TRBV5-4; D perhaps matches TRBD1 (6 bases). Germline V gene data show CDR1 as SGHNT and CDR2 as YYREEE (reference sequence). V lost 3 bases and J 0 bases, leaving 9 bases between the germline ends. This CDR3 region has 14 residues. The CDR3 region has the DNA TGTGCCAGCAGCTATGACAGGCACCAAGAGACCCAGTACTTC. Translating it yields CASSYDRHQETQYF.

CDR3 bases: TGTGCCAGCAGCTTAGATGGGCTAGCGGGAGAGCAGTTCTTC. Its translation: CASSLDGLAGEQFF. The chain couples TRBV11-1 to TRBJ2-1; TRBD2 matches at 9 bases. Germline V gene data show CDR1 as SGHAT and CDR2 as FQDESV (reference sequence). V shed 1 base, J shed 10 bases, and the junction held 5 bases outside the gene matches. This CDR3 is built from 14 residues.

Remarks on this clone: The junction shows a germline mismatch at one end, possibly a read error. The chain has TRBV5-4 and TRBJ1-1, with D perhaps matching TRBD1 (5 bases). The CDR3 extends over 13 amino acids. Per germline, CDR1 SGHNT and CDR2 YYREEE (reference sequence). The CDR3 protein is CASSLGLGVGAVF. CDR3 in DNA: TGTGCCAGCAGCTTGGGCCTTGGGGTTGGGGCGGTGTTT.

The sample holds a few counts of this clone. The DNA of the CDR3 is TGTGCCAGCAGTTACCCCCGAGGAGTTAGCAATCAGCCCCAGCATTTT. Protein product: CASSYPRGVSNQPQHF. The V gene is TRBV6-2 or TRBV6-3, the J gene TRBJ1-5; D is ambiguous. CDR1 and CDR2 (germline): MNHEY, SVGEGT. This CDR3 has 16 residues. Trimming shortened V by 2 bases and J by 0 bases, and 11 bases separated the two germline ends.

The chain recombines TRBV10-3 with TRBJ2-7, with 9 positions matching TRBD2. Germline V gene lookup returns CDR1 ENHRY and CDR2 SYGVKD. This CDR3 is built from 18 residues. The V segment lost 11 bases and the J segment 2 bases; nucleotides outside the gene matches: 22. The CDR3 nucleotides read TGTGCCGCCACCCCTTCACAGCGGGGGGCCCCGTTAGCCTACGAGCAGTACTTC. Its translation is CAATPSQRGAPLAYEQYF.